The entry below gives a single TCR beta chain sequence along with its context. Its cognate antigen is unknown. Via MiXCR, TCRdb re-called the reads, giving one row per CDR3 protein. The sample has approximately 150,000 distinct CDR3 sequences, roughly 17% seen once. This record belongs to a study of T cell repertoires in cytomegalovirus infection. Study-level points and caveats: It was HLA-C-restricted CMV-specific TCR beta clonotypes that dominated the response ex vivo.

Unmatched junction bases numbered 7, after V lost 4 bases and J lost 3 bases. Germline V CDR1 and CDR2: SEHNR, FQNEAQ (reference sequence). The CDR3 is made up of 16 amino acids. Sequenced sample: CD8+ T cells from PBMCs. The origin of this receptor is a human donor in good health (CMV status not recorded). Some clones in this sample may be carry-over from other donors' samples. This rearrangement joins TRBV7-9 to TRBJ1-3; the match to TRBD1 covers 9 bases. CDR3 nucleotide sequence: TGTGCCAGCAGCTCCCCGACGGGACAGGGTGGAAACACCATATATTTT. It codes for CASSSPTGQGGNTIYF.